A single T cell receptor (beta chain) is shown here with its context. The target of this receptor is not known. One base away there is no much larger clone; base qualities are not given. From its cysteine to its phenylalanine, the CDR3 spans 15 amino acids. The sequence is cut down to CDR3 DNA, 45 bases in frame from base 1. V drops 4 bases and J drops 2 bases, leaving 12 bases in between. CDR1 and CDR2, looked up from the germline V gene (reference sequence), are GTSNPN and SVGIG. Each collaborating institution followed its own protocols to collect whole blood in K2EDTA tubes. For TCRbeta analysis, collaborator samples were shipped as frozen whole blood, as isolated PBMCs, or as DNA extracted from either sample type. TCRbeta CDR3 regions were amplified from genomic DNA using the immunoSEQ Assay, a bias-controlled multiplex PCR. Processing in the source paper ran as follows. The number of nucleated cells in each sample was estimated from the amplification of reference gene primers within the assay. Sequence reads were collapsed and filtered to measure the absolute abundance of every unique TCRbeta CDR3 rearrangement. For each sample, productive Simpson clonality was calculated as the square root of Simpson's diversity index over productive rearrangements. The source is immuneACCESS, and TCRdb retained only in-frame sequences with V and J called. Part of the clones is not carried over; for the studies checked, unresolved V genes explain less than half of this, and the remainder is unexplained. V, J and clone size reflect that table, while D and trimming were determined from the DNA. The sample has 45,000 to 60,000 clones on record, about 81% of them singletons. Over 2% of the sample belongs to the ten largest clones.

The sample is drawn from a study of blood T cell repertoires in COVID-19 (dated by TCRdb to about 2020). At the level of the whole study: Samples covering the acute and convalescent phases of COVID-19 were provided by collaborators in the United States, Italy and Spain. The material from the prospective study consisted of cDNA or gDNA derived from T cells, B-cell-depleted T cells, or PBMCs. Samples came from the ongoing ImmuneRACE study (first 160 participants) plus 1,254 subjects from 6 global collaborators. Nearly every sample came with metadata listing a de-identified subject ID, COVID-19 status, age in years and sex. Deeply sampled blood TCRbeta repertoires from subjects exposed to, actively infected with, or recovered from COVID-19 were included in the dataset. Where available, HLA class I and class II types were taken from metadata supplied by the sample provider and were not determined by assay-based typing. A freely available public database, intended as a resource for researchers studying the immune response to SARS-CoV-2, is where the repertoires were released.

Summary of the overall study and its limitations: The quantity of clinical and demographic metadata differed by source and by participant and was supplied without curation.

Input material: peripheral blood. The TCR comes from a man over 45 with acute or convalescent COVID-19. In this chain, TRBV30 is recombined with TRBJ2-6, with the D gene not clear enough to name. CDR3 sequence: CAWKILITGANVLTF. The nucleotides read TGTGCCTGGAAAATTCTAATTACTGGGGCCAACGTCCTGACTTTC.